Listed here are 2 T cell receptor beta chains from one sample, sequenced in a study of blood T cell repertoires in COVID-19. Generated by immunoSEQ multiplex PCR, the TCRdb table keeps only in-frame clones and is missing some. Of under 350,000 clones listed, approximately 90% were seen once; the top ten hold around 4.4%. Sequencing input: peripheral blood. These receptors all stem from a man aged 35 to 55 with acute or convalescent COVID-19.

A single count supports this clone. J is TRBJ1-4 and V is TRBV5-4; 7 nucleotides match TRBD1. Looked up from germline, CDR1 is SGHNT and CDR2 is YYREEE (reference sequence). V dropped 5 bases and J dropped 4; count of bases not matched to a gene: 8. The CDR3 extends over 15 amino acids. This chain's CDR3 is CASSSGTGVNEKLFF. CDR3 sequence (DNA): TGTGCCAGCAGTTCGGGTACAGGGGTTAATGAAAAACTGTTTTTT.

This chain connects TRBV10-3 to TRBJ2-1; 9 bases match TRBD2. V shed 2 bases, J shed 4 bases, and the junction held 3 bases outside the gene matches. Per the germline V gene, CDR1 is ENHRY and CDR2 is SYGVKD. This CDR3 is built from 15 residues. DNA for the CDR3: TGTGCCATCAGTGAGCAAGCGGGGGGATACAATGAGCAGTTCTTC. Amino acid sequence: CAISEQAGGYNEQFF.